Sequencing of this TCR beta chain was carried out in a study of T-cell memory formation after mild COVID-19. Overall study findings and caveats: There was a balanced CD4/CD8 profile in clones contracting day 15 to 85, and later expanders leaned CD4+. SARS-CoV-2 specificity was not confirmed for second-wave clones peaking on day 37. Clones which contracted sat mainly in CM and EM if CD4+, and in EMRA if CD8+. Some responding clones appeared in pre-infection memory, suggesting cross-reactive memory joined.

TCRdb recomputed calls from the 5' RACE reads with MiXCR, one row per CDR3 protein. The sample shows more than 250,000 distinct CDR3 sequences, roughly 17% of them seen only once. This CDR3 has 13 amino acids. Trimming left V 5 bases short and J 7 bases short, with 9 bases between. This clonotype has a single count. Antigen specificity is unknown. The chain joins TRBV12-3 or TRBV12-4 to TRBJ1-6; D is perhaps TRBD1 (6 bases). Sequenced sample: PBMCs or a T cell subset sorted from them (not recorded which). The clonotype comes from a man between 18 and 35 years old who had mild COVID-19 (a few samples of this study predate the infection). Cell type and time point are not known. The CDR3 loop reads CASSRDTNSPLHF. DNA for the CDR3: TGTGCCAGCAGTCGGGACACCAATTCACCCCTCCACTTT.